This is a list of T cell receptor beta chains from one sample in a study of T cell changes during pregnancy in multiple sclerosis. The method was immunoSEQ multiplex PCR; TCRdb's version includes in-frame clones alone and lacks a portion of them. The table has approximately 53,000 clones, almost 95% seen once; the top ten hold around 0.74%. This sample comprised CD4+ T cells from peripheral blood mononuclear cells, obtained in the third trimester of pregnancy. The receptors originated from a female donor with multiple sclerosis, enrolled in a pregnancy study. Each CDR3 is given with its conserved first and last residue. D genes are given only for firm matches.

TRBV19,TRBD1,15,CASSAGTGGNQPQHF
TRBV10-3,.,11,CAIRGGNIQYF
TRBV14,.,15,CASSHDSPTNEKLFF
TRBV7-9,TRBD2,14,CASSLKTGGETQYF
TRBV19,.,14,CASSIRRGTDTQYF
TRBV7-6,.,18,CASSSLNGFSPSGNTIYF
TRBV9,.,13,CASSTTGADTQYF
TRBV7-2,TRBD1,15,CASSSTGGPNYGYTF
TRBV4-2,.,12,CASSQAGRTQHF
TRBV18,.,14,CASSTRTENYGYTF
TRBV7-2,.,16,CASSPESRVLNTEAFF
TRBV4-2,TRBD2,18,CASSQELAGGPETGELFF
TRBV7-2,TRBD1,15,CASSARQGGGEKLFF
TRBV5-1,TRBD2,15,CASSLHGGAYNEQFF
TRBV27,TRBD1,18,CASSFDTRDRRTTGELFF
TRBV9,TRBD2,23,CASSHPFNRTGTSGGAGSYEQYF
TRBV19,TRBD2,18,CASSMLLAGGLKQETQYF
TRBV7-2,.,14,CASSLAGGPYEQYF
TRBV7-2,.,15,CASSLTGSGANVLTF
TRBV14,.,15,CASSPAGTLAGELFF